The 9 T cell receptor beta chains reported below all come from one sample, sequenced in a study of shared clonotypes between healthy human individuals. Profiling relied on immunoSEQ multiplex PCR, and the TCRdb table lists in-frame clones only, not all of them. This sample has 1.5 million to 2.5 million clones, with about 95% found just once. Naive CD8 cells lacked CD45RO and underwent positive selection for CCR7, leaving out terminally differentiated effector memory CD45RA+ cells. Sequencing was performed on naive CD8+ T cells sorted from blood. All receptors derive from a man between 18 and 29 years old in good health.

The rearrangement uses TRBV11-2 and TRBJ2-2; D is unresolved. Trimming cost V 5 bases and J 3 bases, with 10 bases left between them. The CDR3 length is 14 residues. The germline V gene has CDR1 SGHAT and CDR2 FQNNGV. In DNA, the CDR3 is TGTGCCAGCAGCATTGTTACGGACACCGGGGAGCTGTTTTTT. Protein sequence: CASSIVTDTGELFF.

The chain has TRBV5-5 and TRBJ2-7, with D uncertain. Germline V CDR1 and CDR2: SGHKS, YYEKEE (reference sequence). The CDR3 covers 13 residues. V was cut by 4 bases and J by 3 bases, with 11 bases left in between. The CDR3 protein is CASSPPALYEQYF. The CDR3 DNA is TGTGCCAGCAGCCCTCCGGCGCTCTACGAGCAGTACTTC. The variable domain in full, completed from reference TRBV5-5 and TRBJ2-7, reads DAGVTQSPTHLIKTRGQQVTLRCSPISGHKSVSWYQQVLGQGPQFIFQYYEKEERGRGNFPDRFSARQFPNYSSELNVNALLLGDSALYLCASSPPALYEQYFGPGTRLTVT.

The chain combines TRBV13 with TRBJ2-1, with TRBD2 matching 12 bases. The CDR3 is made up of 16 amino acids. Unmatched junction bases numbered 3, after V lost 4 bases and J lost 2 bases. Germline-derived CDR1 and CDR2 are PRHDT and FYEKMQ (reference sequence). The CDR3 loop reads CASSSPSGGAYNEQFF. The CDR3 coding sequence is TGTGCCAGCAGCTCCCCTAGCGGGGGGGCCTACAATGAGCAGTTCTTC.

The chain links TRBV5-4 to TRBJ2-7, with TRBD1 identical over 8 bases. J lost 6 bases, V lost 1 base, and 6 bases had no gene match. CDR1 SGHNT and CDR2 YYREEE come from the germline V gene (reference sequence). This CDR3 has 14 amino acids. The DNA of the CDR3 is TGTGCCAGCAGCTTGTCAGGGGGCCCAGGCGAGCAGTACTTC. Its protein product is CASSLSGGPGEQYF.

On this clone: This may stem from a read error, because a much larger clone lies one nucleotide away. The V gene is TRBV14, the J gene TRBJ2-7; the D is unclear. V shed 5 bases and J shed 2 bases, with 4 bases lying between them. This CDR3 contains 11 residues. Germline CDR1 reads SGHDN; CDR2 reads FVKESK. The CDR3 sequence: CASSTAYEQYF. DNA for the CDR3: TGTGCCAGCAGCACCGCCTACGAGCAGTACTTC. Full variable domain (remainder filled in from reference TRBV14 and TRBJ2-7): EAGVTQFPSHSVIEKGQTVTLRCDPISGHDNLYWYRRVMGKEIKFLLHFVKESKQDESGMPNNRFLAERTGGTYSTLKVQPAELEDSGVYFCASSTAYEQYFGPGTRLTVT.

This chain uses TRBV7-9 with TRBJ1-2; no definite D call. The CDR3 extends over 18 amino acids. Between the trimmed V and J ends, which lost 2 bases and 4 bases, there was a span of 23 bases. From germline, CDR1 is SEHNR and CDR2 FQNEAQ (reference sequence). The CDR3 DNA reads TGTGCCAGCAGCTTATACCCCTTGCTCGGCGGTAGGGTCTATGGCTACACCTTC. Protein sequence: CASSLYPLLGGRVYGYTF.

J is TRBJ2-5 and V is TRBV6-6; D not certain. The CDR3 length is 15 residues. From germline, CDR1 is MNHNY and CDR2 SVGAGI (reference sequence). V was clipped by 4 bases and J by 0 bases, with 12 bases between them. The CDR3 sequence: CASSSPPEYQETQYF. The CDR3 nucleotides are TGTGCCAGCAGTTCTCCCCCTGAGTACCAAGAGACCCAGTACTTC.

The rearrangement links TRBV6-5 to TRBJ1-2; no firm D call. The CDR3 loop spans 12 amino acids. V lost 5 bases and J 8 bases, leaving 12 bases between the germline ends. Germline CDR1 and CDR2: MNHEY and SVGAGI. For the CDR3, the DNA is TGTGCCAGCAGTCATACGGGAGAAGGCTACACCTTC. Its translation is CASSHTGEGYTF.

The V call is TRBV5-1, the J call TRBJ1-1; D is ambiguous. The CDR3 runs 13 residues. Germline V gene lookup returns CDR1 SGHRS and CDR2 YFSETQ. V shed 4 bases and J shed 1 base, with 8 bases lying between them. The CDR3 DNA is TGCGCCAGCAGCCTACACACGAACACTGAAGCTTTCTTT. Its protein product is CASSLHTNTEAFF.